The clone carrying this T cell receptor beta chain was counted between two and nine times. Its specificity is not known. Then a second PCR, running roughly 6 to 12 cycles, was carried out with a sample-barcoded 5' primer and a J-beta primer mix. From the 5' RACE reads, TCRdb called clonotypes with MiXCR, one entry per CDR3 protein. This sample has about 2 million distinct CDR3 sequences, with about 50% found just once. The data derive from a study of blood T cells in healthy people across ages. General study results and limits: The long-lived group displayed more naive CD4+ cells, plus higher diversity, than the aged donors did. Because donor CMV status was unknown, expanded clonotype changes were possibly confounded.

This CDR3 region has 14 residues. Per germline, CDR1 MDHEN and CDR2 SYDVKM. The trim removed 5 bases at V and 3 bases at J, leaving 6 bases unmatched. The TCR originated in a woman aged 40 to 50 in good health. V is TRBV28 and J is TRBJ2-7, with 8 bases matching TRBD1. What was sequenced was blood. Here the CDR3 DNA reads TGTGCCAGCAGTCTGGACAGGGTTTACTACGAGCAGTACTTC. Encoded protein: CASSLDRVYYEQYF.